The text below deals with one TCR beta chain. The antigen remains undetermined. These data belong to a study of siplizumab effects on memory and regulatory T cells. The CDR3 contains 12 residues. V was clipped by 8 bases and J by 4 bases, with 12 bases between them. Per the germline V gene, CDR1 is MNHNS and CDR2 is SASEGT. General study findings and limits: Siplizumab conditions gave an average of approximately 70% Treg-derived mappable alloreactive CD4+ clones, versus around 27% for controls. Proliferating Tregs' suppressive function in siplizumab cultures went unconfirmed. In the presence of siplizumab, alloreactive sequences traceable to unstimulated CD4+ memory cells were significantly reduced. The study found naive T cells seemingly more diverse than memory cells and seemingly major alloresponse contributors.

TCRdb's table, derived via immunoSEQ multiplex PCR, lists solely in-frame clones and lacks some. The table shows 65,000 to 85,000 clones, with 93% occurring only once. V usage is TRBV6-1 and J usage is TRBJ2-7; D possibly uses TRBD1 or TRBD2 (5 bases each). This TCR derives from a human donor in good health. Sequenced: CD8+ T cells sorted from blood. The CDR3 sequence is CASGDRGYEQYF. CDR3 in DNA: TGTGCCAGCGGGGACCGAGGATACGAGCAGTACTTC.